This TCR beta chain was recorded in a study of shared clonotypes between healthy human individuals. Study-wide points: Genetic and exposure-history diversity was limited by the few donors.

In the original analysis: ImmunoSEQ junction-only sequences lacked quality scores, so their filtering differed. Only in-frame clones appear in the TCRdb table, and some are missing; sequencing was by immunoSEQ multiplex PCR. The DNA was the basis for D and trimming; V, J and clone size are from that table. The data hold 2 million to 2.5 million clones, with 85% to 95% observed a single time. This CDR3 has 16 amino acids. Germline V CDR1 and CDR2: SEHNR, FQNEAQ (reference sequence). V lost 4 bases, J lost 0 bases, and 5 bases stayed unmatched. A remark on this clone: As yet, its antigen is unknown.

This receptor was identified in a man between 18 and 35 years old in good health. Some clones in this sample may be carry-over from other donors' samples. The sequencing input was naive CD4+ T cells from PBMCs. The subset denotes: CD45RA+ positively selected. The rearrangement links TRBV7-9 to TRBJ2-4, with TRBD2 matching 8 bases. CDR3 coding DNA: TGTGCCAGCAGCTCCTTAGCGGGGTTAGCCAAAAACATTCAGTACTTC. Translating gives CASSSLAGLAKNIQYF.